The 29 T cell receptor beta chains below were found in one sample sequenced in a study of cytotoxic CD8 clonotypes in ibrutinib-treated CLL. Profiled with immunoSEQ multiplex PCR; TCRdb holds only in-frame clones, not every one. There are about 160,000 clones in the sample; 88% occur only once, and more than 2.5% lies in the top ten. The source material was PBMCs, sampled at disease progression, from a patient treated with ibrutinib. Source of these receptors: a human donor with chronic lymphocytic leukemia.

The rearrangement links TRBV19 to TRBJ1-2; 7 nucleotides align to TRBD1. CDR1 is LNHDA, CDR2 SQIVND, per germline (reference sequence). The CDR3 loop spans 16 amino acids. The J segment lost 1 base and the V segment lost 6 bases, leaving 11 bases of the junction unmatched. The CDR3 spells CASRPFQGDLNYGYTF. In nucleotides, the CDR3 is TGTGCCAGTAGGCCCTTCCAGGGGGATCTTAACTATGGCTACACCTTC.

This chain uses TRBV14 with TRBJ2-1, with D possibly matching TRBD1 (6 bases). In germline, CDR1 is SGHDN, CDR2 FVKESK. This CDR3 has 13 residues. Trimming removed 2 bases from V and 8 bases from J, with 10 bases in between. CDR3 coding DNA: TGTGCCAGCAGCCAAAACGAGGGGGATGAGCAGTTCTTC. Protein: CASSQNEGDEQFF.

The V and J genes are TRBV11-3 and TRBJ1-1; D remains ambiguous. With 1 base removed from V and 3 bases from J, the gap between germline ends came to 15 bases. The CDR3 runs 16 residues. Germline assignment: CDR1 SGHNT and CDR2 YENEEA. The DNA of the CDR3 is TGTGCCAGCAGCTTAGGGGAAGGGAGGCCGTACACTGAAGCTTTCTTT. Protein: CASSLGEGRPYTEAFF.

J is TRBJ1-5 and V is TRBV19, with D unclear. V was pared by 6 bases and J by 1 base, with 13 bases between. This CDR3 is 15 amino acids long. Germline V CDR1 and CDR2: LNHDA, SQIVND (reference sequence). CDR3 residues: CASSLVGRSNQPQHF. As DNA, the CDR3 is TGTGCCAGTAGCTTAGTGGGCAGAAGCAATCAGCCCCAGCATTTT. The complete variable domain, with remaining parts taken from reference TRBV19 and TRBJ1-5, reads DGGITQSPKYLFRKEGQNVTLSCEQNLNHDAMYWYRQDPGQGLRLIYYSQIVNDFQKGDIAEGYSVSREKKESFPLTVTSAQKNPTAFYLCASSLVGRSNQPQHFGDGTRLSIL.

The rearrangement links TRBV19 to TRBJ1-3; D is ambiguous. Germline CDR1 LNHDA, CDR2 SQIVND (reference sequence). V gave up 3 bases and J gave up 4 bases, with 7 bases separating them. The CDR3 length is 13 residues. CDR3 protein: CASSIGEGNTIYF. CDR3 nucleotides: TGTGCCAGTAGTATTGGAGAGGGAAACACCATATATTTT.

CDR3 bases: TGCAGCGTGGGGGTCTCCTACGAGCAGTACTTC. Translated, it gives CSVGVSYEQYF. The chain has TRBV29-1 and TRBJ2-7; D tentatively fits TRBD1 or TRBD2 (5 bases each). CDR3 length equals 11 residues. Germline CDR1 is SQVTM and CDR2 is ANQGSEA. Trimming removed 6 bases at V and 0 bases at J, with 6 bases between.

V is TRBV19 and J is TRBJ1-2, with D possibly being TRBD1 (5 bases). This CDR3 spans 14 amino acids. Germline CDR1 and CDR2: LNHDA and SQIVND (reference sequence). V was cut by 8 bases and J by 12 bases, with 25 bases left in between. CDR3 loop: CASQNEGVPSSHTF. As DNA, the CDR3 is TGTGCCAGTCAAAACGAAGGGGTCCCATCGTCCCACACCTTC.

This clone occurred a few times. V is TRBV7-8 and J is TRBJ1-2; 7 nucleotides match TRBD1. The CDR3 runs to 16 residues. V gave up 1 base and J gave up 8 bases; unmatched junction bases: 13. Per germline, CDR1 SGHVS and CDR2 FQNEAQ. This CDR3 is CASSLDSRGQVVGYTF. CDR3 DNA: TGTGCCAGCAGCTTAGACTCCCGTGGACAGGTGGTGGGCTACACCTTC.

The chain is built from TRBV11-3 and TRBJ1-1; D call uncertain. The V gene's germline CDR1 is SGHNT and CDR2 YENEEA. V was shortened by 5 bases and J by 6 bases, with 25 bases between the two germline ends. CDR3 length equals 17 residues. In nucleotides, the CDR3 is TGTGCCAGCAGCCCGCGGGAGATATCTCGTCTTACCCCTGAAGCTTTCTTT. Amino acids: CASSPREISRLTPEAFF.

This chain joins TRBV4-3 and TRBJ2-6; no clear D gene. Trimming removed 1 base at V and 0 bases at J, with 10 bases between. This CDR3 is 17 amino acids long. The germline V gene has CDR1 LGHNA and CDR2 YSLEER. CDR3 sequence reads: CASSQADLNSGANVLTF. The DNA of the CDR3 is TGCGCCAGCAGCCAAGCTGACCTAAACTCTGGGGCCAACGTCCTGACTTTC.

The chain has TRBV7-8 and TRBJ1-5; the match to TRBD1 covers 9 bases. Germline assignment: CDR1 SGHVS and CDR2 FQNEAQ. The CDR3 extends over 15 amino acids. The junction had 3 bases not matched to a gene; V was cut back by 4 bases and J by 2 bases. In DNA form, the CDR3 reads TGTGCCAGCAGCTCACAGGGGGCGGGCAATCAGCCCCAGCATTTT. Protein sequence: CASSSQGAGNQPQHF.

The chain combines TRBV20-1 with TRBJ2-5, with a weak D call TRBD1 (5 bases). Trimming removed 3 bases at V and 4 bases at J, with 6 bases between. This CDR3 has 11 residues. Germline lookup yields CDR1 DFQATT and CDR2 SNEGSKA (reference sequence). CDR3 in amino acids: CSARQGETQYF. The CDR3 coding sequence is TGCAGTGCTAGGCAGGGAGAGACCCAGTACTTC.

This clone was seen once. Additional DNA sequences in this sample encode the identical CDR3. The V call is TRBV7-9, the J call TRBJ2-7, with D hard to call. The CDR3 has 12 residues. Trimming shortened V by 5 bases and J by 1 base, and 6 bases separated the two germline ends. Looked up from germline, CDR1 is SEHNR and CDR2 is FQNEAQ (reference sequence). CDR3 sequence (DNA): TGTGCCAGCAGCCCCCTATCCTACGAGCAGTACTTC. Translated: CASSPLSYEQYF.

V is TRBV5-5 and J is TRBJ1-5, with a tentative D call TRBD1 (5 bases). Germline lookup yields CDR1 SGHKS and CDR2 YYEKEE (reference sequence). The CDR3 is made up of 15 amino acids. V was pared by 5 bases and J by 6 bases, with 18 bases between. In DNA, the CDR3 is TGTGCCAGCAGACAGGACCTCAAGGTGCTTCAGCCCCAGCATTTT. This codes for CASRQDLKVLQPQHF.

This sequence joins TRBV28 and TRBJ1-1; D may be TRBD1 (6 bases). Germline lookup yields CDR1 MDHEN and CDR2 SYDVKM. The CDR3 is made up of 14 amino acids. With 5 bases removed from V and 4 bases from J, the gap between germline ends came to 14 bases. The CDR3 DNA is TGTGCCAGCAGTGTGACAGGCTCTGGCACTGAAGCTTTCTTT. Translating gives CASSVTGSGTEAFF.

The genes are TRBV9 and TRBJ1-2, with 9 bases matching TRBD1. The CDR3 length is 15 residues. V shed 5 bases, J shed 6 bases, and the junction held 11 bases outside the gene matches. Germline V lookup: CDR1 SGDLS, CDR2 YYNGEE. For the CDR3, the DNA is TGTGCCAGCAGAGAGAGTACAGGGGGCGCGAATGGCTACACCTTC. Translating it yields CASRESTGGANGYTF. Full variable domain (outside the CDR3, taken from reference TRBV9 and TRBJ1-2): DSGVTQTPKHLITATGQRVTLRCSPRSGDLSVYWYQQSLDQGLQFLIQYYNGEERAKGNILERFSAQQFPDLHSELNLSSLELGDSALYFCASRESTGGANGYTFGSGTRLTVV.

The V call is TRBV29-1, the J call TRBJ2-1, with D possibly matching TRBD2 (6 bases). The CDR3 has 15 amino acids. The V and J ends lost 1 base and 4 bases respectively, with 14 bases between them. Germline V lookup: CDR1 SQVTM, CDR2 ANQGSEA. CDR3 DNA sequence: TGCAGCGTTGAAGGCGAGCGGACTACATACAATGAGCAGTTCTTC. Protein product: CSVEGERTTYNEQFF.

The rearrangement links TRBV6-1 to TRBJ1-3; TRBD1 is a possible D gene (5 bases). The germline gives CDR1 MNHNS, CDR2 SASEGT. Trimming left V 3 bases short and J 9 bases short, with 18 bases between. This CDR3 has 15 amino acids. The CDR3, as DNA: TGTGCCAGCAGTGAGTCCGCAGGGATTCCAATCACCATATATTTT. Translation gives CASSESAGIPITIYF.

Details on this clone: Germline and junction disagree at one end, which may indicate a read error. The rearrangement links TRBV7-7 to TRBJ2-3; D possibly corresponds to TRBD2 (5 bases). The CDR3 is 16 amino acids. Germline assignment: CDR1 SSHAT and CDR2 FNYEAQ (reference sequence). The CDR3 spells CASSLARHPSTDTQYF. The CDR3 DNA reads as TGTGCTAGCAGCTTAGCGCGACATCCTAGCACAGATACGCAGTATTTT.

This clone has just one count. The CDR3 protein is CASSIDISGINYEQYF. CDR3 in DNA: TGTGCCAGTAGTATAGACATTAGCGGGATAAACTACGAGCAGTACTTC. V is TRBV19 and J is TRBJ2-7, with 8 bases matching TRBD2. The CDR3 length is 16 residues. Germline-derived CDR1 and CDR2 are LNHDA and SQIVND (reference sequence). V dropped 0 bases and J dropped 3; count of bases not matched to a gene: 7.

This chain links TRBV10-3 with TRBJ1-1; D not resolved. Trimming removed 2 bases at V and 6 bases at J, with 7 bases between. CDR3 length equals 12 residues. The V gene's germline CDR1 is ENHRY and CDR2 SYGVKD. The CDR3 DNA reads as TGTGCCATCAGTGAGATGGGCGCTGAAGCTTTCTTT. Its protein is CAISEMGAEAFF.

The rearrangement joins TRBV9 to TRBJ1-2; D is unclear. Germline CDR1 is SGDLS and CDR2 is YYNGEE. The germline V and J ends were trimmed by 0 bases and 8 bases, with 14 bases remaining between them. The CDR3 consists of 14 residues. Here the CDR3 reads CASSVERKGWGYTF. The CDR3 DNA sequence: TGTGCCAGCAGCGTAGAGCGAAAGGGTTGGGGCTACACCTTC.

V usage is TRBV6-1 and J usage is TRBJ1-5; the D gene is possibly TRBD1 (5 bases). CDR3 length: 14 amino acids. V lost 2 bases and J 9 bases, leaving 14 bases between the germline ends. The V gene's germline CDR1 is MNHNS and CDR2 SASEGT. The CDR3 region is CASSESTGGWPQHF. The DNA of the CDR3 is TGTGCCAGCAGTGAATCAACAGGTGGATGGCCCCAGCATTTT.

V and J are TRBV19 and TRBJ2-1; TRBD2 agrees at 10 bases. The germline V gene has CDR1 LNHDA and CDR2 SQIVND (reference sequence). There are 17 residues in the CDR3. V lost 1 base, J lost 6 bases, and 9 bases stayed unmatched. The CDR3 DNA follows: TGTGCCAGTAGTATAGGTCCTAGCGGGAGCAACTTCAATGAGCAGTTCTTC. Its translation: CASSIGPSGSNFNEQFF.

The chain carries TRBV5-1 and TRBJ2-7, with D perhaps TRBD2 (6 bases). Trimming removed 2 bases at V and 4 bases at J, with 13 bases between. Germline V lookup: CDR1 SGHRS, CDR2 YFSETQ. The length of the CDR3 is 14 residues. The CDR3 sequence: CASSFGGTDYEQYF. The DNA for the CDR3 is TGCGCCAGCAGCTTTGGGGGGACGGATTACGAGCAGTACTTC.

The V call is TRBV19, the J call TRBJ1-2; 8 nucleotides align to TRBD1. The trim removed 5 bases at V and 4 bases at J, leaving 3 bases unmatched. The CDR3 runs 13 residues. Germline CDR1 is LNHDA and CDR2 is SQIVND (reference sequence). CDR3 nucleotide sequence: TGTGCCAGTAGTCCTGGGACAGGCTATGGCTACACCTTC. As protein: CASSPGTGYGYTF.

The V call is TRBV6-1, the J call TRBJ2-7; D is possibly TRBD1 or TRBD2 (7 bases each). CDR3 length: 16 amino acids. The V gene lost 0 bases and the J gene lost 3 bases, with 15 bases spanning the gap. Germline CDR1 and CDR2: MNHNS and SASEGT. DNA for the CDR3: TGTGCCAGCAGTGAAGCGCTGGGAGGGGGCGGCTACGAGCAGTACTTC. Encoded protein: CASSEALGGGGYEQYF.

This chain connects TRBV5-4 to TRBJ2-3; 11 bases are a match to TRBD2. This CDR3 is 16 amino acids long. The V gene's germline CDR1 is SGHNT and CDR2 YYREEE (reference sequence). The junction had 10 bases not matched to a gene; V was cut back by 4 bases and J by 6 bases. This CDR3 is CASSLSGRAFPDTQYF. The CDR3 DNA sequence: TGTGCCAGCAGCCTTAGCGGGAGGGCCTTCCCCGATACGCAGTATTTT.

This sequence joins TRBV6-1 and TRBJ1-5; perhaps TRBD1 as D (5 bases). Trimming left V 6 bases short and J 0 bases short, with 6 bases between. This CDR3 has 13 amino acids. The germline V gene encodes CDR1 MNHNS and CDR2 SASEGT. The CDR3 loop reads CASSDSSNQPQHF. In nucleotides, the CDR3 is TGTGCCAGCAGCGACAGTAGCAATCAGCCCCAGCATTTT.